These 5 T cell receptor beta chains came from one sample sequenced in a study of blood T cell repertoires in COVID-19. Libraries were prepared by immunoSEQ multiplex PCR; TCRdb keeps only in-frame clonotypes and omits some of them. The sample lists roughly 300,000 clones; approximately 85% were seen once. The specimen was peripheral blood. The source is a human donor in a cohort sampled during active COVID-19.

CDR3 in amino acids: CASSAGQGDEQYF. The DNA of the CDR3 is TGTGCCAGCAGCGCGGGACAGGGCGACGAGCAGTACTTC. This chain uses TRBV2 with TRBJ2-7; 9 bases fit TRBD1. This CDR3 comprises 13 residues. The germline V gene encodes CDR1 SNHLY and CDR2 FYNNEI. Trimming at V came to 6 bases and at J to 5 bases, leaving 5 bases not matched to a gene. The complete variable domain, with remaining parts taken from reference TRBV2 and TRBJ2-7, reads EPEVTQTPSHQVTQMGQEVILRCVPISNHLYFYWYRQILGQKVEFLVSFYNNEISEKSEIFDDQFSVERPDGSNFTLKIRSTKLEDSAMYFCASSAGQGDEQYFGPGTRLTVT.

The V gene is TRBV9, the J gene TRBJ2-1, with D perhaps matching TRBD2 (5 bases). Germline CDR1 is SGDLS and CDR2 is YYNGEE. V was cut by 4 bases and J by 7 bases, with 9 bases left in between. CDR3 length equals 12 residues. The CDR3 nucleotides read TGTGCCAGCAGCCCAGAGGGAAATGAGCAGTTCTTC. As protein: CASSPEGNEQFF.

There are a few counts of this clone. CDR3 bases: TGTGCCAGCAGTGACCTCGGGGGACCGGACACTGAAGCTTTCTTT. Translation: CASSDLGGPDTEAFF. The chain employs TRBV6-1 and TRBJ1-1; possibly TRBD1 for D (5 bases). Germline CDR1 MNHNS, CDR2 SASEGT. The V end lost 3 bases, the J end lost 3 bases, and 14 bases lay between the germline ends. There are 15 residues in the CDR3.

Of note for this clone: Other DNA variants within this sample encode the same CDR3. The chain has TRBV27 and TRBJ1-1, with D perhaps matching TRBD1 (5 bases). This CDR3 comprises 14 residues. Germline V gene data show CDR1 as MNHEY and CDR2 as SMNVEV (reference sequence). With 0 bases removed from V and 1 base from J, the gap between germline ends came to 6 bases. The DNA of the CDR3 is TGTGCCAGCAGTTTATCAAGGGGGAACACTGAAGCTTTCTTT. It is translated as CASSLSRGNTEAFF.

This rearrangement joins TRBV20-1 to TRBJ2-7; maybe TRBD2 (6 bases). V lost 3 bases to trimming and J lost 3 bases, with 18 bases between them. The CDR3 contains 15 residues. Germline CDR1 reads DFQATT; CDR2 reads SNEGSKA (reference sequence). CDR3 sequence (DNA): TGCAGTGCTAGTTCCCTCTCAAGACTAGGCTACGAGCAGTACTTC. This gives the protein CSASSLSRLGYEQYF.